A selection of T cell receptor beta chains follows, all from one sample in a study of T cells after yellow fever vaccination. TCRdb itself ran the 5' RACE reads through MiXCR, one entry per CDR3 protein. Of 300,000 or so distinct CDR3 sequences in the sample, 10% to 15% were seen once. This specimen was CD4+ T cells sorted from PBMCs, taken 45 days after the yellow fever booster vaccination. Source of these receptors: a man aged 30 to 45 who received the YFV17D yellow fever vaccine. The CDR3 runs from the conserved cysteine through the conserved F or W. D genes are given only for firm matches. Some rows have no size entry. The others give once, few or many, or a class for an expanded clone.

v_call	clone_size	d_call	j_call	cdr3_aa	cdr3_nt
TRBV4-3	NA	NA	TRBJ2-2	CASSQDPLAGELFF	TGCGCCAGCAGCCAAGATCCCCTAGCCGGGGAGCTGTTTTTT
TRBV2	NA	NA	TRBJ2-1	CASSEAGTEQFF	TGTGCCAGCAGTGAAGCAGGGACTGAGCAGTTCTTC
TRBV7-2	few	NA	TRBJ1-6	CAANRRPDSPLHF	TGTGCCGCCAACCGTCGCCCGGATTCACCCCTCCACTTT
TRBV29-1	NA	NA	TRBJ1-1	CSVTLGGQFTEAFF	TGCAGCGTGACCCTTGGGGGCCAGTTCACTGAAGCTTTCTTT
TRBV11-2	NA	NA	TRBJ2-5	CASSAGNRPQETQYF	TGTGCCAGCTCGGCGGGGAACCGACCACAAGAGACCCAGTACTTC
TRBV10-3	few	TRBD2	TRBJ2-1	CAITPGSSGGNEQFF	TGTGCCATCACCCCTGGGTCTAGCGGGGGCAATGAGCAGTTCTTC
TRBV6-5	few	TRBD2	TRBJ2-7	CASSYATGTSGVYEQYF	TGTGCCAGCAGTTACGCGACGGGGACTAGCGGGGTCTACGAGCAGTACTTC
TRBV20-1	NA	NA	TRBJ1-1	CSAQRGTGDTEAFF	TGCAGTGCTCAGAGGGGGACCGGAGATACTGAAGCTTTCTTT
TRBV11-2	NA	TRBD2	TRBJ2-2	CASSVGTRSTGELFF	TGTGCCAGCAGCGTCGGGACTAGGTCCACCGGGGAGCTGTTTTTT
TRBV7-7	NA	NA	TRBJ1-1	CASSLYQNTEAFF	TGTGCCAGCAGCCTCTACCAGAACACTGAAGCTTTCTTT
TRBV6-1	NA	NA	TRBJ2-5	CASRPPSPYSLSYQETQYF	TGTGCCAGCAGGCCCCCCTCCCCTTACAGCCTCTCGTACCAAGAGACCCAGTACTTC
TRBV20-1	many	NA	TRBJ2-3	CSARRADTQYF	TGCAGTGCTAGAAGGGCGGATACGCAGTATTTT
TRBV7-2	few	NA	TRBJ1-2	CASSAYGANYGYTF	TGTGCCAGCAGCGCCTATGGAGCTAACTATGGCTACACCTTC
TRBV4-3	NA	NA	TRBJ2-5	CASSNQRGGGETQYF	TGCGCCAGCAGCAACCAGAGAGGGGGGGGAGAGACCCAGTACTTC
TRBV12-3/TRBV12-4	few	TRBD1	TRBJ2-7	CASGTGTGTYEQYF	TGTGCCAGCGGAACCGGGACAGGGACTTACGAGCAGTACTTC
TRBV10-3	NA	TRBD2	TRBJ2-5	CAIRGAGGTETQYF	TGTGCCATCAGGGGAGCGGGAGGGACTGAGACCCAGTACTTC
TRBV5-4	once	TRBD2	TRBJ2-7	CASTLAGGADYEQYF	TGTGCCAGCACGCTAGCGGGAGGAGCCGACTACGAGCAGTACTTC
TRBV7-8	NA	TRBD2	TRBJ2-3	CASSLVLAADTQYF	TGTGCCAGCAGCTTAGTACTAGCGGCAGATACGCAGTATTTT
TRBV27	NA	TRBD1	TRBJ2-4	CASSPGQGAAKNIQYF	TGTGCCAGCAGTCCCGGACAGGGGGCGGCCAAAAACATTCAGTACTTC
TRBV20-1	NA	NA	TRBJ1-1	CSARDQRAGLNTEAFF	TGCAGTGCTAGAGATCAAAGGGCAGGGCTGAATACTGAAGCTTTCTTT
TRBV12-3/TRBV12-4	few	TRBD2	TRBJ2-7	CASSRGVAYEQYF	TGTGCCAGCAGTCGGGGGGTAGCCTACGAGCAGTACTTC
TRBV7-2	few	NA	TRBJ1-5	CASSPAEGATMSQHF	TGTGCCAGCAGCCCAGCAGAAGGGGCGACCATGTCCCAGCATTTT
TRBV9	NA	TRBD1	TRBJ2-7	CASSAGQASYEQYF	TGTGCCAGCAGCGCGGGACAGGCCTCCTACGAGCAGTACTTC
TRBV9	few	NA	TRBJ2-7	CASSVSPRMNTYEQYF	TGTGCCAGCAGCGTATCTCCCCGGATGAATACCTACGAGCAGTACTTC
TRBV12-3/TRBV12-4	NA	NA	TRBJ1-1	CASSLDMGAEAFF	TGTGCCAGCAGTTTAGACATGGGGGCTGAAGCTTTCTTT
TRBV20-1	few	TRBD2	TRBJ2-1	CSARDQASGEGSYNEQFF	TGCAGTGCTAGAGATCAGGCTAGCGGAGAGGGCTCCTACAATGAGCAGTTCTTC
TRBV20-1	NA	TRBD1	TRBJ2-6	CSAKTGGTGANVLTF	TGCAGTGCTAAGACAGGGGGCACTGGGGCCAACGTCCTGACTTTC
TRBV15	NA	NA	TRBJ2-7	CATSGVSSAYEQYF	TGTGCCACCAGCGGCGTTTCATCCGCCTACGAGCAGTACTTC
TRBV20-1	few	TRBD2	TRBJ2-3	CSAGRLAGGQVDTQYF	TGCAGTGCTGGAAGACTAGCGGGAGGGCAAGTAGATACGCAGTATTTT
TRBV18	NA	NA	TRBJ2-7	CASSPPRAGSYEQYF	TGTGCCAGCTCACCACCCAGGGCAGGGAGTTACGAGCAGTACTTC
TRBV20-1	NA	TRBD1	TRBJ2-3	CSPLDRGLRDTQYF	TGTTCTCCCTTGGACAGGGGGCTGCGAGATACGCAGTATTTT
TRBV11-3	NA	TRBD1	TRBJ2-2	CASSRTGGRELFF	TGTGCCAGCAGCCGGACAGGGGGACGGGAGCTGTTTTTT
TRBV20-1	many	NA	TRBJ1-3	CSARKGNTIYF	TGCAGTGCTAGGAAAGGAAACACCATATATTTT
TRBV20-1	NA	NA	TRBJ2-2	CSASGDTGELFF	TGCAGTGCTAGTGGGGACACCGGGGAGCTGTTTTTT
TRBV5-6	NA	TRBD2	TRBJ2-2	CASSGGLAENTGELFF	TGTGCCAGCAGCGGGGGACTAGCGGAGAACACCGGGGAGCTGTTTTTT
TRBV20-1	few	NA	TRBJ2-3	CSAVTGTPNTDTQYF	TGCAGTGCGGTAACCGGGACACCGAACACAGATACGCAGTATTTT
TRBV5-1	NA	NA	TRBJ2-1	CASRDTRMEQFF	TGCGCCAGCAGGGACACTAGAATGGAGCAGTTCTTC
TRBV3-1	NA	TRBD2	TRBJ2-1	CASSHLPGLAGDNEQFF	TGTGCCAGCAGCCACCTCCCGGGACTAGCGGGGGACAATGAGCAGTTCTTC
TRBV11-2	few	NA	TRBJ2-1	CASSLTAMEQFF	TGTGCCAGCAGCTTAACGGCGATGGAGCAGTTCTTC
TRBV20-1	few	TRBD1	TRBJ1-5	CSAMGGQGGQPQHF	TGCAGTGCTATGGGGGGACAGGGCGGGCAGCCCCAGCATTTT
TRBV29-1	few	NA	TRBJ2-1	CSVVPGYNEQFF	TGCAGCGTTGTCCCAGGCTACAATGAGCAGTTCTTC
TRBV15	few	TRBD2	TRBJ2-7	CATGLAALGEQYF	TGTGCCACGGGACTAGCGGCCTTAGGCGAGCAGTACTTC
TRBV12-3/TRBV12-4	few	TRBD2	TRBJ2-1	CASSLYNLGTNNEQFF	TGTGCCAGCAGTTTATATAATTTAGGGACTAACAATGAGCAGTTCTTC
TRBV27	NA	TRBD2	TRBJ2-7	CASSLAGGPTYEQYF	TGTGCCAGCAGTCTAGCGGGAGGGCCAACCTACGAGCAGTACTTC
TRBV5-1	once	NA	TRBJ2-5	CASSPGRSQETQYF	TGCGCCAGCAGCCCGGGACGGAGCCAAGAGACCCAGTACTTC
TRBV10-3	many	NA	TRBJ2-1	CAISENGRDVNEQFF	TGTGCCATCAGTGAGAATGGCCGGGATGTCAATGAGCAGTTCTTC
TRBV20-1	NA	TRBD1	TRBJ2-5	CSATGTGGASETQYF	TGCAGTGCTACCGGGACAGGGGGCGCGTCGGAGACCCAGTACTTC
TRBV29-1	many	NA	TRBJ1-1	CSVFLGPQNTEAFF	TGCAGCGTTTTCCTGGGCCCCCAGAACACTGAAGCTTTCTTT
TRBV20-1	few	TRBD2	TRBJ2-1	CSAQRGGGYNEQFF	TGCAGTGCCCAACGGGGGGGAGGTTACAATGAGCAGTTCTTC
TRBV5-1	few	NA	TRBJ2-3	CASSLKVGYGTDTQYF	TGCGCCAGCAGCTTGAAGGTGGGATATGGCACAGATACGCAGTATTTT
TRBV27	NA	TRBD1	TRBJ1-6	CASSPQGTANSPLHF	TGTGCCAGCAGTCCCCAGGGGACAGCTAATTCACCCCTCCACTTT
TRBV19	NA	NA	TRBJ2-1	CASSITGTPYNEQFF	TGTGCCAGTAGTATAACAGGGACGCCCTACAATGAGCAGTTCTTC
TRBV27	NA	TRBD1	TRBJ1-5	CASSISRGEPQHF	TGTGCCAGCAGTATCAGCAGGGGGGAGCCCCAGCATTTT